The table lists the clone carrying this T cell receptor (beta chain) with a few counts. Assay used: immunoSEQ multiplex PCR; TCRdb lists only in-frame clones, some missing. The sample records about 69,000 clones, roughly 79% being singletons. The V and J ends lost 3 bases and 2 bases, in that order; junction bases with no gene match: 5. Germline V lookup: CDR1 LNHDA, CDR2 SQIVND (reference sequence). The CDR3 has 15 amino acids. The data originate from a study of blood T cell repertoires in COVID-19. This receptor was taken from a human donor in a cohort sampled during active COVID-19. The genes are TRBV19 and TRBJ2-3; 7 bases agree with TRBD1. Specimen: peripheral blood. This CDR3 is CASSIGDSLTDTQYF. For the CDR3, the DNA is TGTGCCAGTAGTATCGGGGACAGTCTCACAGATACGCAGTATTTT.